This T cell receptor beta chain emerged from a study of cytomegalovirus exposure and HLA in healthy donors. Overall study: HLA-typed donors were the source of around 87 million unique TCRs, which an early data release held. Genetic ancestry analysis placed approximately 80% of the 400 or so donors that were genotyped in the Caucasian-associated cluster. Whole-study findings and limits: The investigators catalogued 150 to 200 TCR beta chains as cytomegalovirus-associated. A later analysis found most CMV-associated TCR beta chains apparently HLA-restricted.

The CDR3 is 16 amino acids. Germline V gives CDR1 SGHNT, CDR2 YYREEE (reference sequence). V gave up 3 bases and J gave up 8 bases; unmatched junction bases: 9. In the PCR, 60 Vbeta and 13 Jbeta primers were used. Using immunoSEQ multiplex PCR, the repertoire was profiled, and TCRdb retains in-frame clones only, with some absent. The sample lists around 150,000 clones; 76% were seen once. A note on this clone: The target antigen is unknown.

The clonotype was recovered from a male donor in good health and CMV-seronegative. The chain joins TRBV5-4 to TRBJ2-1; 12 nucleotides line up with TRBD2. The sample taken for sequencing was PBMCs. CDR3 protein: CASSWTTSGRFDEQFF. The CDR3 DNA follows: TGTGCCAGCAGCTGGACGACTAGCGGGAGATTTGATGAGCAGTTCTTC.